This T cell receptor (beta chain) was documented in a study of regulatory T cells in long-lasting Graves disease. For the study at large: By definition, persistent Graves' disease involved antithyroid drugs for over 5 years alongside positive TSH receptor antibodies. Study-wide findings and caveats: Persistent cases of Graves' showed reduced TCR diversity relative to newly diagnosed patients. Persistent disease preferred TRBV28, TRBJ1-2 and TRBJ2-5.

The TCR beta library used iRepertoire HTBI primers with Arm-PCR amplification of CDR3. TCRdb re-called the multiplex PCR reads with MiXCR, one entry per CDR3 protein. The sample consists of about 400,000 distinct CDR3 sequences, around 21% of them appearing once. Per germline, CDR1 MNHNS and CDR2 SASEGT. Trimming cost V 10 bases and J 2 bases; bases outside gene matches: 7. The CDR3 has 13 residues. This clonotype has just one count. Its matching antigen is unknown. This sequence may be a read error, since a much larger clone differs from it by one base. The time point denotes: persistent/refractory GD, antithyroid drugs over 5 years with positive TRAb. PBMCs were the source of the RNA used for TCR sequencing.

This chain uses TRBV6-1 with TRBJ2-7, with 8 positions matching TRBD1. The starting material was peripheral blood mononuclear cells (PBMCs), obtained when the disease was refractory, from a patient treated with antithyroid drugs. The receptor was isolated from a female donor with Graves disease. The CDR3 coding sequence is TGTGCCACCCAGACAGGGGCCCCCTACGAGCAGTACTTC. This encodes CATQTGAPYEQYF.